These 10 T cell receptor beta chains originate from one sample sequenced in a study of identical twins. TCRdb reprocessed the 5' RACE reads with MiXCR, giving one entry per CDR3 protein. The profile covers hundreds of thousands of distinct CDR3 sequences, with 10% to 15% appearing a single time and around 1.6% taken by the ten largest. This sample also appeared in a second study, on yellow fever vaccine responses in identical twins.

Material for sequencing was PBMCs. The receptors shown here come from a young woman in good health.

This clonotype has only a few counts. CDR3 residues: CAISTGTQEYGYTF. The CDR3 region has the DNA TGTGCCATCAGTACCGGGACACAGGAATATGGCTACACCTTC. This rearrangement joins TRBV10-3 to TRBJ1-2; D is perhaps TRBD1 (6 bases). Germline CDR1 ENHRY, CDR2 SYGVKD. V lost 5 bases, J lost 5 bases, and 15 bases lay in between. The CDR3 extends over 14 amino acids.

This clonotype was seen a few times. The chain employs TRBV5-6 and TRBJ1-2; perhaps TRBD1 as D (6 bases). Germline loops: CDR1 SGHDT, CDR2 YYEEEE. The CDR3 is 16 amino acids. Trimming removed 0 bases from V and 1 base from J, with 13 bases in between. CDR3 sequence (DNA): TGTGCCAGCAGCTTGGAGGGGGTGAAGCTTAACTATGGCTACACCTTC. Amino acids: CASSLEGVKLNYGYTF.

In its sample, this clonotype was seen a few times. V usage is TRBV6-6 and J usage is TRBJ1-4, with a possible D match to TRBD1 (6 bases). Deletions cut 2 bases from V and 11 bases from J, with 9 bases between. The CDR3 has 12 residues. Germline V gives CDR1 MNHNY, CDR2 SVGAGI (reference sequence). The DNA for the CDR3 is TGTGCCAGCAGTTACGTACAGGGTAAACTGTTTTTT. Protein sequence: CASSYVQGKLFF.

The chain has TRBV11-2 and TRBJ2-7; tentatively, D is TRBD1 or TRBD2 (5 bases each). Trimming pared 1 base from V and 7 bases from J, leaving 11 bases between. CDR3 length: 13 residues. CDR1 is SGHAT and CDR2 is FQNNGV in the germline V gene. CDR3 sequence: CASSLVGGWEQYV. The CDR3 region has the DNA TGTGCCAGCAGCTTAGTTGGGGGTTGGGAGCAGTACGTC.

This clonotype was seen repeatedly, ten times or more. The chain has TRBV12-3 or TRBV12-4 and TRBJ2-3; 10 bases align to TRBD2. The V segment lost 2 bases and the J segment 0 bases; nucleotides outside the gene matches: 11. CDR3 length equals 19 residues. The CDR3 DNA follows: TGTGCCAGCAGTTTAAACGCCTGGGGACTAGCGTTAAGCACAGATACGCAGTATTTT. Translated: CASSLNAWGLALSTDTQYF.

The chain carries TRBV3-1 and TRBJ2-2, with D possibly matching TRBD2 (6 bases). The CDR3 loop spans 14 amino acids. V was clipped by 7 bases and J by 6 bases, with 15 bases between them. Germline CDR1 reads LGHDT; CDR2 reads YNNKEL (reference sequence). The CDR3 protein is CASTDAGFSGELFF. CDR3 in DNA: TGTGCCAGCACTGATGCGGGATTTTCCGGGGAGCTGTTTTTT. Drawing the rest from reference TRBV3-1 and TRBJ2-2, the complete variable domain is DTAVSQTPKYLVTQMGNDKSIKCEQNLGHDTMYWYKQDSKKFLKIMFSYNNKELIINETVPNRFSPKSPDKAHLNLHINSLELGDSAVYFCASTDAGFSGELFFGEGSRLTVL.

This clonotype was recorded a few times. The CDR3 loop reads CASSLARWTGTSEQYV. The CDR3 DNA reads TGTGCCAGCAGCTTGGCAAGATGGACAGGAACGTCCGAGCAGTACGTC. The chain recombines TRBV5-6 with TRBJ2-7, with 7 nucleotides matching TRBD1. The V segment lost 0 bases and the J segment 6 bases; nucleotides outside the gene matches: 12. The CDR3 runs to 16 residues. Germline assignment: CDR1 SGHDT and CDR2 YYEEEE.

The CDR3 spells CSASPTGRSAGELFF. CDR3 sequence (DNA): TGCAGTGCTAGTCCTACAGGGCGATCGGCCGGGGAGCTGTTTTTT. This chain joins TRBV20-1 and TRBJ2-2; tentatively, D is TRBD1 (6 bases). Germline V gene sequence: CDR1 DFQATT, CDR2 SNEGSKA (reference sequence). The CDR3 consists of 15 residues. Deletions cut 3 bases from V and 6 bases from J, with 17 bases between.

This clonotype came up a few times. This chain connects TRBV11-2 to TRBJ1-6; D possibly corresponds to TRBD1 (6 bases). CDR3 length: 17 amino acids. The V end lost 2 bases, the J end lost 1 base, and 12 bases lay between the germline ends. The V gene's germline CDR1 is SGHAT and CDR2 FQNNGV. This CDR3 reads CASSLQTGSSYNSPLHF. The CDR3 nucleotides read TGTGCCAGCAGCTTACAAACAGGGTCATCCTATAATTCACCCCTCCACTTT.

The genes are TRBV10-1 and TRBJ2-7, with a weak D call TRBD1 (6 bases). V lost 3 bases and J 3 bases, leaving 12 bases between the germline ends. The V gene's germline CDR1 is WNHNN and CDR2 SYGVQD (reference sequence). The CDR3 totals 14 residues. DNA of the CDR3: TGCGCCAGCAGTGAAGGGACACCAGACTACGAGCAGTACTTC. It codes for CASSEGTPDYEQYF.